A selection of T cell receptor beta chains follows, all from one sample in a study of blood T cell repertoires in COVID-19. The method was immunoSEQ multiplex PCR; TCRdb's version includes in-frame clones alone and lacks a portion of them. The sample yields about 140,000 clones, around nine tenths seen once. The sequenced sample was peripheral blood. These TCRs come from a man in his forties or fifties with active or convalescent COVID-19. The CDR3 runs from the conserved cysteine through the conserved F or W. D genes are given only for firm matches. For some rows the clone size is stated as once, few or many, or as a class when expanded; others skip it.

cdr3_aa	cdr3_nt	j_call	d_call	v_call	clone_size
CASSADPGGSGGEQYF	TGTGCCAGCAGTGCCGACCCCGGAGGGTCGGGGGGCGAGCAGTACTTC	TRBJ2-7	TRBD2	TRBV28	.
CASRRGANEKLFF	TGTGCCAGCCGCAGGGGGGCTAATGAAAAACTGTTTTTT	TRBJ1-4	TRBD1	TRBV12-3/TRBV12-4	.
CASSLAGTSLGEQFF	TGTGCCAGCAGCTTAGCCGGGACTAGCTTGGGTGAGCAGTTCTTC	TRBJ2-1	TRBD2	TRBV11-2	.
CASSLRQDYGYTF	TGTGCCAGCAGCCTCCGACAGGACTATGGCTACACCTTC	TRBJ1-2	.	TRBV7-2	.
CSASSLADYEQYF	TGCAGTGCTAGTTCACTAGCGGACTACGAGCAGTACTTC	TRBJ2-7	TRBD2	TRBV20-1	.
CASSVAGGDTGEQYF	TGTGCCAGCAGCGTAGCTGGTGGCGACACCGGCGAGCAGTACTTC	TRBJ2-7	.	TRBV9	.
CASSPRTGRELFF	TGTGCCAGCAGCCCTCGGACTGGTCGGGAGCTGTTTTTT	TRBJ2-2	.	TRBV12-3/TRBV12-4	.
CASSEEIGQGSSDTQYF	TGTGCCAGCAGTGAGGAAATAGGACAGGGGAGTTCAGATACGCAGTATTTT	TRBJ2-3	TRBD1	TRBV6-1	.
CASSYRGIGNTIYF	TGTGCCAGCAGTTATAGGGGCATTGGAAACACCATATATTTT	TRBJ1-3	.	TRBV6-6	.
CASSSGTPSGYTF	TGTGCCAGCAGCTCCGGGACACCATCTGGCTACACCTTC	TRBJ1-2	.	TRBV5-4	.
CASSLGDRETYEQYF	TGTGCCAGCAGCTTAGGTGACAGGGAAACCTACGAGCAGTACTTC	TRBJ2-7	TRBD1	TRBV7-9	.
CASSLIEGPSEQYF	TGTGCCAGCAGCTTAATCGAGGGCCCCTCCGAGCAGTACTTC	TRBJ2-7	.	TRBV7-2	.
CASSLDSGGRYEQYF	TGCGCCAGCAGCTTGGATAGCGGGGGCCGCTACGAGCAGTACTTC	TRBJ2-7	TRBD2	TRBV5-1	.
CASSLAWHQPQHF	TGTGCCAGCAGCTTAGCATGGCATCAGCCCCAGCATTTT	TRBJ1-5	.	TRBV7-9	.
CASSDPSGRAREQYF	TGTGCCAGCAGCGACCCTAGCGGGAGGGCCCGAGAGCAGTACTTC	TRBJ2-7	TRBD2	TRBV5-8	.
CASTGYHEQYF	TGTGCCAGCACCGGGTACCACGAGCAGTACTTC	TRBJ2-7	.	TRBV2	.
CASSVTGISYEQYF	TGTGCCAGCAGCGTTACAGGGATCTCCTACGAGCAGTACTTC	TRBJ2-7	.	TRBV3-1/TRBV3-2	.
CASSFTKAGGQPQHF	TGCGCCAGCAGCTTTACCAAGGCCGGCGGTCAGCCCCAGCATTTT	TRBJ1-5	.	TRBV5-1	.
CSVEGANTEAFF	TGCAGCGTTGAGGGGGCGAACACTGAAGCTTTCTTT	TRBJ1-1	.	TRBV29-1	.
CASLPVAGGSYEQYF	TGTGCCAGCCTCCCGGTGGCGGGAGGTTCCTACGAGCAGTACTTC	TRBJ2-7	TRBD2	TRBV2	few
CASSRGVGNTIYF	TGTGCCAGCAGTCGCGGGGTCGGAAACACCATATATTTT	TRBJ1-3	.	TRBV4-2	.
CASSLTGVNQPQHF	TGTGCCAGCAGTTTGACAGGGGTTAATCAGCCCCAGCATTTT	TRBJ1-5	TRBD1	TRBV27	.
CASRTTSYEQYF	TGTGCCAGCAGAACGACTAGCTACGAGCAGTACTTC	TRBJ2-7	.	TRBV28	.
CASSKDRSDYEQYF	TGTGCCAGCAGCAAGGACAGGAGCGACTACGAGCAGTACTTC	TRBJ2-7	TRBD1	TRBV5-4	.
CASRPLTGGSGELFF	TGTGCCAGCAGACCACTGACAGGGGGCTCCGGGGAGCTGTTTTTT	TRBJ2-2	TRBD1	TRBV2	.
CASRQGTAVNSPLHF	TGTGCCAGCAGACAAGGGACAGCTGTAAATTCACCCCTCCACTTT	TRBJ1-6	TRBD1	TRBV5-6	.
CASSLVAGASYEQYF	TGTGCCAGCAGTTTAGTAGCTGGGGCCTCCTACGAGCAGTACTTC	TRBJ2-7	.	TRBV27	.
CASSQTDRGFRQYF	TGTGCCAGCAGCCAAACGGACAGGGGTTTCAGGCAGTACTTC	TRBJ2-7	TRBD1	TRBV7-9	.
CASSPDRGGGYTF	TGTGCCAGCAGCCCGGACAGGGGGGGTGGCTACACCTTC	TRBJ1-2	TRBD1	TRBV7-2	.
CASSLLAGQGGHGYTF	TGTGCCAGCAGCTTACTTGCGGGACAGGGGGGGCATGGCTACACCTTC	TRBJ1-2	TRBD1	TRBV11-2	once
CASSQVLPLSPLTF	TGCGCCAGCAGCCAAGTTTTACCACTATCCCCCCTCACCTTC	TRBJ1-2	.	TRBV4-1	.
CASRRQGEGSPLHF	TGTGCCAGCAGGAGACAGGGGGAGGGATCACCCCTCCACTTT	TRBJ1-6	TRBD1	TRBV6-5	.
CASSLPGAYEQYF	TGCGCCAGCAGCTTGCCAGGGGCCTACGAGCAGTACTTC	TRBJ2-7	.	TRBV5-1	.
CASSIGGTGSYEQYF	TGTGCCAGCAGCATAGGGGGGACAGGGTCCTACGAGCAGTACTTC	TRBJ2-7	TRBD1	TRBV9	.
CASSFGTGRPQHF	TGTGCCAGCAGTTTCGGGACAGGTCGGCCCCAGCATTTT	TRBJ1-5	TRBD1	TRBV28	.
CASSFGKGSMYF	.	TRBJ2-7	.	TRBV5-8	.
CASSLKPSASGRAGEQYF	TGTGCCAGCAGTTTAAAACCTTCCGCTAGCGGGAGAGCGGGCGAGCAGTACTTC	TRBJ2-7	TRBD2	TRBV27	.
CASSQASGRAYRNEQFF	TGCGCCAGCAGCCAGGCTAGCGGGAGGGCCTACCGGAATGAGCAGTTCTTC	TRBJ2-1	TRBD2	TRBV4-3	.
CASVRGSTGANVLTF	TGTGCCAGCGTTCGGGGGTCGACTGGGGCCAACGTCCTGACTTTC	TRBJ2-6	.	TRBV2	.
CASSSDRGYNEQFF	TGTGCCAGCAGCTCGGACAGGGGCTACAATGAGCAGTTCTTC	TRBJ2-1	TRBD1	TRBV13	.
CASSSEGFGEAFF	TGTGCCAGCAGTTCCGAGGGTTTCGGTGAAGCTTTCTTT	TRBJ1-1	.	TRBV6-2/TRBV6-3	once
CASSPGGQGAPNEQFF	TGTGCCAGCAGCCCCGGGGGACAGGGGGCGCCCAATGAGCAGTTCTTC	TRBJ2-1	TRBD1	TRBV7-2	.
CASSQAGTGESPLHF	TGTGCCAGCAGCCAAGCGGGGACAGGGGAATCACCCCTCCACTTT	TRBJ1-6	TRBD1	TRBV3-1/TRBV3-2	.
CASLRRNRGGELFF	TGTGCCAGCTTGCGAAGGAACCGGGGCGGGGAGCTGTTTTTT	TRBJ2-2	.	TRBV28	.
CASSLALGTETQYF	TGTGCCAGCAGCTTGGCACTGGGCACAGAGACCCAGTACTTC	TRBJ2-5	.	TRBV5-8	once
CASSFDRTSGNTIYF	TGTGCCAGCAGCTTTGACAGGACCTCTGGAAACACCATATATTTT	TRBJ1-3	.	TRBV2	.
CASSFGTVGEKLFF	TGTGCCAGCAGCTTCGGGACAGTAGGGGAAAAACTGTTTTTT	TRBJ1-4	TRBD1	TRBV9	.
CASRAESGSNQPQHF	TGTGCCAGCAGGGCCGAGTCAGGAAGCAATCAGCCCCAGCATTTT	TRBJ1-5	.	TRBV6-4	.
CASSLPGTVYTGELFF	TGTGCCAGCAGCTTGCCCGGGACAGTTTACACCGGGGAGCTGTTTTTT	TRBJ2-2	TRBD1	TRBV5-8	.
CASSPPRSGLQETQYF	TGTGCCAGCAGCCCCCCCCGTAGCGGCCTCCAAGAGACCCAGTACTTC	TRBJ2-5	.	TRBV7-8	once
CSAAGGADLGTEAFF	TGCAGCGCCGCGGGGGGGGCGGACCTCGGGACTGAAGCTTTCTTT	TRBJ1-1	.	TRBV29-1	.
CASSLGGGGAAGAGYTF	TGTGCCAGCAGCTTAGGTGGAGGGGGCGCAGCGGGAGCCGGCTACACCTTC	TRBJ1-2	TRBD1	TRBV7-2	.
CASSQGSGVSHEQYF	TGTGCCAGCAGCCAAGGCTCAGGGGTCAGTCACGAGCAGTACTTC	TRBJ2-7	.	TRBV14	once
CASSTGKNQPQHF	TGTGCCAGTAGTACAGGGAAAAATCAGCCCCAGCATTTT	TRBJ1-5	.	TRBV19	.
CASSQGLAGSLEQYF	TGTGCCAGCAGCCAGGGACTAGCGGGTAGCTTAGAGCAGTACTTC	TRBJ2-7	TRBD2	TRBV5-4	.
CASSLTSGSVRGTYNEQFF	TGCGCCAGCAGCCTGACTAGCGGGAGCGTCCGGGGAACCTACAATGAGCAGTTCTTC	TRBJ2-1	TRBD2	TRBV5-1	many
CASSLSLATTDTQYF	TGTGCCAGCAGTTTATCGTTAGCGACCACAGATACGCAGTATTTT	TRBJ2-3	.	TRBV27	once
CASSLPGFSYEQYF	TGTGCCAGCAGCTTACCCGGGTTTTCCTACGAGCAGTACTTC	TRBJ2-7	.	TRBV7-2	.
CATSRVPSGEQYF	TGTGCCACCAGCAGAGTACCTTCCGGGGAGCAGTACTTC	TRBJ2-7	.	TRBV15	.